The rows below give T cell receptor beta chains drawn from one sample of a study of CD8 T cells in Susac syndrome. Each CDR3 protein is one row after TCRdb ran MiXCR on the immunoSEQ multiplex PCR reads. The sample has under 150,000 distinct CDR3 sequences, about 90% seen once. The sequenced sample consisted of CD8+ T cells from PBMCs. These receptors originate from a human donor with multiple sclerosis. Each CDR3 is given with its conserved first and last residue. The D gene is left open where the match is weak. A row's size may be missing; if present it is once, few, many or a size class.

j_call	clone_size	d_call	v_call	cdr3_nt	cdr3_aa
TRBJ2-2	-	-	TRBV19	TGTGCCATTCTCGACTCCGTCGGGGAGCTGTTTTTT	CAILDSVGELFF
TRBJ2-3	-	-	TRBV20-1	TGCAGTGCTAGAGGAGGAACGGATACGCAGTATTTT	CSARGGTDTQYF
TRBJ2-2	-	-	TRBV7-8	TGTGCCAGCAGCCCCCTCCGAGTCGGCACCGGGGAGCTGTTTTTT	CASSPLRVGTGELFF
TRBJ1-5	-	-	TRBV19	TGTGCCAGTAGAGGGGGATATCAGCCCCAGCATTTT	CASRGGYQPQHF
TRBJ1-2	-	-	TRBV27	TGTGCCAGCATCACCCAAATGGGCGAGGCCCCTTATGGCTACACCTTC	CASITQMGEAPYGYTF
TRBJ2-1	-	-	TRBV5-6	TGTGCCAGCAGCCCCCTCCGGGCCCCAAGTGATGAGCAGTTCTTC	CASSPLRAPSDEQFF
TRBJ2-1	-	-	TRBV9	TGTGCCAGCAGCGTAGCTCGGTACAATGAGCAGTTCTTC	CASSVARYNEQFF
TRBJ1-2	-	-	TRBV29-1	TGCAGCGTTGTGGCAGGCAATGAGGAGGGGTTCTATGGCTACACCTTC	CSVVAGNEEGFYGYTF
TRBJ1-1	-	-	TRBV18	TGTGCCAGCTCACCGATGAACACTGAAGCTTTCTTT	CASSPMNTEAFF
TRBJ2-2	-	-	TRBV29-1	TGCAGCGTCCCGCACCGGGAGTACACCGGGGAGCTGTTTTTT	CSVPHREYTGELFF
TRBJ1-1	once	-	TRBV13	TGTGCCAGCAGCTTAGCGTCTGGGGTCACTGAAGCTTTCTTT	CASSLASGVTEAFF
TRBJ2-2	-	-	TRBV12-3/TRBV12-4	TGTGCCAGCAGTTTGCAGGAGCCGGCGGGGGAGCTGTTTTTT	CASSLQEPAGELFF
TRBJ2-5	-	-	TRBV6-2/TRBV6-3	TGTGCCAGCAGTTACGTCCAGTTACAAGAGACCCAGTACTTC	CASSYVQLQETQYF
TRBJ2-7	-	-	TRBV7-9	TGTGCCAGCAAGGGTGACTACGAGCAGTACTTC	CASKGDYEQYF
TRBJ2-1	-	-	TRBV13	TGTGCCAGCAGCCATCCAGGGAATTCCTACAATGAGCAGTTCTTC	CASSHPGNSYNEQFF
TRBJ2-7	-	-	TRBV25-1	TGTGCCAGCTCCTCGGGGTCGGGTCTCTTCTACGAGCAGTACTTC	CASSSGSGLFYEQYF
TRBJ2-7	-	TRBD1	TRBV6-6	TGTGCCAGCTTACTCGGACAGGGGGCAGACGAGCAGTACTTC	CASLLGQGADEQYF
TRBJ2-3	-	TRBD2	TRBV4-3	TGCGCCAGCAGCCAAGACCGGGGAGGGGTGCTAGATACGCAGTATTTT	CASSQDRGGVLDTQYF
TRBJ1-1	-	-	TRBV12-3/TRBV12-4	TGTGCCAGCAGGGAAGACGACACTGAAGCTTTCTTT	CASREDDTEAFF
TRBJ2-5	-	-	TRBV9	TGTGCCAGCAGCGTAGTGGGAGAGACCCAGTACTTC	CASSVVGETQYF
TRBJ1-5	-	-	TRBV20-1	TGCAGTGCTAGAGATAAGGGGACCCCCCGGCCCCAGCATTTT	CSARDKGTPRPQHF
TRBJ2-7	-	-	TRBV6-2/TRBV6-3	TGTGCCAGCAGTTACTGGGGAGCGGCCACTAGCTCCTACGAGCAGTACTTC	CASSYWGAATSSYEQYF
TRBJ1-5	-	-	TRBV27	TGTGCCAGCAGTTTCGTAGCAGGGCCCGGGCAGCCCCAGCATTTT	CASSFVAGPGQPQHF
TRBJ1-5	-	TRBD1	TRBV9	TGTGCCAGCAGCGACACAGGGGTCTATCAGCCCCAGCATTTT	CASSDTGVYQPQHF
TRBJ2-6	-	-	TRBV7-6	TGTGCCAGCACCATGACACCTGGGGCCAACGTCCTGACTTTC	CASTMTPGANVLTF
TRBJ1-1	-	-	TRBV29-1	TGCAGCCAGAGTCGCGCTGAAGCTTTCTTT	CSQSRAEAFF
TRBJ2-7	-	TRBD2	TRBV30	TGTGGGGCACTAGCGGGAGACTACGAGCAGTACTTC	CGALAGDYEQYF
TRBJ2-7	-	-	TRBV7-9	TGTGCCAGCAGCTTAGACGACTACGAGCAGTACTTC	CASSLDDYEQYF
TRBJ2-7	-	TRBD2	TRBV3-1	TGTGCCAGCAGCCAAGAGCTAGCGGGAGGATACGAGCAGTACTTC	CASSQELAGGYEQYF
TRBJ1-5	-	-	TRBV7-9	TGTGCCAGCAGCTCCACGGGGGCCCAGCATTTT	CASSSTGAQHF
TRBJ2-5	-	-	TRBV24-1	TGTGCCACCAGCGGGGAGGAGACCCAGTACTTC	CATSGEETQYF
TRBJ1-1	-	-	TRBV20-1	TGCAGTGCTTATTCTATGGGCACTGAAGCTTTCTTT	CSAYSMGTEAFF
TRBJ2-7	-	-	TRBV3-1	TGTGCCAGCAGCCAAGGAACTGTACTGACCTACGAGCAGTACTTC	CASSQGTVLTYEQYF
TRBJ1-1	-	-	TRBV7-9	TGTGCCAGCAGCTTGGGGAGTAGAGGAATACCTGAAGCTTTCTTT	CASSLGSRGIPEAFF
TRBJ2-6	-	-	TRBV27	TGTGCCAGCAGAGACAGGCTCGGGGCCAACGTCCTGACTTTC	CASRDRLGANVLTF
TRBJ1-5	-	-	TRBV27	TGTGCCAGCACCGCAGGGTTGTATCAGCCCCAGCATTTT	CASTAGLYQPQHF
TRBJ2-2	-	-	TRBV15	TGTGCCACCAGCAGCGTGATTGCGACCGGGGAGCTGTTTTTT	CATSSVIATGELFF
TRBJ2-1	-	-	TRBV5-1	TGCGCCAGCAGCCGCGGGGCCGCCGGTAGCAATGAGCAGTTCTTC	CASSRGAAGSNEQFF